This T cell receptor (beta chain) was retrieved from a study of blood T cell repertoires in COVID-19. This CDR3 has 19 amino acids. V shed 3 bases and J 5 bases; nucleotides not matched to a gene: 21. Germline CDR1 and CDR2: MNHNS and SASEGT. Profiled with immunoSEQ multiplex PCR; TCRdb holds only in-frame clones, not every one. The sample lists 45,000 to 65,000 clones, roughly 90% occurring once. This TCR was recovered from a woman older than 75 with acute or convalescent COVID-19. The source material was peripheral blood. V and J are TRBV6-1 and TRBJ2-5; 7 nucleotides align to TRBD2. CDR3 residues: CASSDQWFGRRSGGETQYF. CDR3 nucleotides: TGTGCCAGCAGTGATCAGTGGTTCGGGAGGCGATCTGGTGGTGAGACCCAGTACTTC.